Presented here are 23 T cell receptor beta chains from one specimen sequenced in a study of T cells in Graves' hyperthyroidism and ophthalmopathy. Amplified TCR beta CDR3 regions came from RNA transcripts. Carried out on the TCR CDR3, a first-round RT-PCR used the HTBI primer set. MiXCR, run by TCRdb on the multiplex PCR reads, gives a single entry per CDR3 protein. Of roughly 520,000 distinct CDR3 sequences listed, roughly 24% are singletons. The sequencing input was blood. The receptors were gathered from a woman between 25 and 40 years old with Graves' ophthalmopathy.

This clonotype was observed once. A much larger clone lies one base from this, so it may be a read error. This chain joins TRBV6-2 or TRBV6-3 and TRBJ2-2; 7 bases map to TRBD2. The CDR3 has 14 amino acids. Germline-derived CDR1 and CDR2 are MNHEY and SVGEGT. CDR3 in amino acids: CASRREGYTGEPFF. CDR3 bases: TGTGCCAGCCGAAGGGAGGGCTACACCGGGGAGCCGTTTTTT.

This clonotype has at least ten counts. J is TRBJ2-7 and V is TRBV20-1, with D possibly matching TRBD1 (6 bases). This CDR3 is built from 14 residues. V shed 5 bases and J shed 2 bases, with 16 bases lying between them. The germline V gene encodes CDR1 DFQATT and CDR2 SNEGSKA (reference sequence). The CDR3 reads CSAEYLTGPYEQYF. The CDR3 coding sequence is TGCAGTGCTGAATACTTGACAGGCCCCTACGAGCAGTACTTC.

This clonotype has ten or more counts. This sequence joins TRBV12-3 or TRBV12-4 and TRBJ1-5; TRBD1 agrees at 8 bases. The CDR3 runs 14 residues. V trimming: 6 bases; J trimming: 3 bases; junction bases outside the gene matches: 4. The chain's CDR3 is CASSRTGINQPQHF. CDR3 bases: TGTGCCAGCAGCCGGACAGGGATCAATCAGCCCCAGCATTTT.

This clonotype was recorded at least ten times. The chain couples TRBV5-1 to TRBJ1-5; no definite D call. This CDR3 is built from 15 residues. The germline V and J ends were trimmed by 1 base and 1 base, with 9 bases remaining between them. CDR1 SGHRS and CDR2 YFSETQ come from the germline V gene. CDR3 residues: CASSLYGASNQPQHF. CDR3 DNA sequence: TGCGCCAGCAGCTTGTATGGAGCGAGCAATCAGCCCCAGCATTTT.

This clonotype was seen once. The rearrangement joins TRBV15 to TRBJ1-2; TRBD1 matches 9 bases. The germline V gene encodes CDR1 LNHNV and CDR2 YYDKDF (reference sequence). V shed 0 bases and J 6 bases; nucleotides not matched to a gene: 2. This CDR3 region has 14 residues. Here the CDR3 reads CATSRDGTGNGYTF. CDR3 sequence (DNA): TGTGCCACCAGCAGAGACGGGACAGGGAATGGCTACACCTTC.

This clonotype has ten or more counts. The chain recombines TRBV6-1 with TRBJ2-7, with TRBD1 matching 10 bases. The V gene's germline CDR1 is MNHNS and CDR2 SASEGT. CDR3 length: 14 amino acids. Trimming removed 3 bases from V and 6 bases from J; junction bases left unmatched: 5. CDR3 in DNA: TGTGCCAGCAGTGACCCGGGACAGGGGAGCGAGCAGTACTTC. This encodes CASSDPGQGSEQYF.

This clonotype was counted many times. This sequence joins TRBV20-1 and TRBJ1-1; the D gene is possibly TRBD1 (6 bases). The CDR3 loop spans 12 amino acids. Germline lookup yields CDR1 DFQATT and CDR2 SNEGSKA (reference sequence). The ends were cut back, 4 bases at V and 1 base at J, with 7 bases in the middle. CDR3: CSATRGNTEAFF. CDR3 coding DNA: TGCAGTGCTACCAGGGGGAACACTGAAGCTTTCTTT.

This clonotype was found many times. This chain uses TRBV6-2 or TRBV6-3 with TRBJ2-7, with 10 bases fitting TRBD2. Germline CDR1 is MNHEY and CDR2 is SVGEGT. J gave up 5 bases and V 2 bases, and 6 bases lay outside the gene matches. The CDR3 consists of 15 residues. CDR3 sequence: CASSYAASGGDEQYF. DNA for the CDR3: TGTGCCAGCAGTTACGCGGCTAGCGGGGGCGACGAGCAGTACTTC.

J is TRBJ2-2 and V is TRBV4-1, with TRBD2 matching over 8 bases. In germline, CDR1 is MGHRA, CDR2 YSYEKL. The CDR3 runs to 17 residues. The V segment lost 1 base and the J segment 5 bases; nucleotides outside the gene matches: 9. CDR3 coding DNA: TGCGCCAGCAGCCAAGTAGCTCCTCGGGGGGGAACCGGGGAGCTGTTTTTT. It specifies CASSQVAPRGGTGELFF.

V gene TRBV27 combines with J gene TRBJ2-7; 7 nucleotides line up with TRBD2. Germline lookup yields CDR1 MNHEY and CDR2 SMNVEV (reference sequence). The CDR3 is 16 amino acids. V dropped 6 bases and J dropped 0; count of bases not matched to a gene: 11. CDR3 protein: CASRRDGLVHSYEQYF. DNA for the CDR3: TGTGCCAGCAGAAGAGACGGACTAGTACACTCCTACGAGCAGTACTTC.

About this clonotype itself: One end of the junction fails to match germline, which may point to a read error. The chain links TRBV5-1 to TRBJ1-1, with 8 bases that match TRBD1. The CDR3 contains 14 residues. Germline V CDR1 and CDR2: SGHRS, YFSETQ. This CDR3 reads CVSSGQGTGTEAFF. CDR3 in DNA: TGCGTCAGCAGCGGACAGGGAACCGGTACTGAAGCTTTCTTT.

The chain carries TRBV20-1 and TRBJ1-5; tentatively, D is TRBD1 (5 bases). The CDR3 sequence is 14 residues long. Deletions cut 2 bases from V and 2 bases from J, with 10 bases between. Germline CDR1 DFQATT, CDR2 SNEGSKA (reference sequence). CDR3 DNA: TGCAGTGCTAGAACCGGGGCCGGCAATCAGCCCCAGCATTTT. As protein: CSARTGAGNQPQHF.

This clonotype was observed a handful of times. The rearrangement uses TRBV30 and TRBJ1-1; the match to TRBD1 covers 11 bases. The CDR3 spans 14 residues. The ends lost 5 bases at V and 1 base at J; junction bases unmatched: 3. In germline, CDR1 is GTSNPN, CDR2 SVGIG (reference sequence). The CDR3 DNA reads as TGTGCCTGGCGGACAGGGGGCCAGAACACTGAAGCTTTCTTT. Its translation is CAWRTGGQNTEAFF.

This clonotype was counted many times. The CDR3 coding sequence is TGTGCCAGCAGTTTAATGCCGGGGGCTGCTGAAGCTTTCTTT. Amino acids: CASSLMPGAAEAFF. The V and J genes are TRBV28 and TRBJ1-1; weak D call: TRBD1 (6 bases). V was trimmed by 2 bases and J by 6 bases, leaving 13 bases between them. The CDR3 runs 14 residues. Germline V lookup: CDR1 MDHEN, CDR2 SYDVKM.

This clonotype was seen many times. The chain has TRBV9 and TRBJ1-2; D unclear. The V gene's germline CDR1 is SGDLS and CDR2 YYNGEE. V was cut by 7 bases and J by 6 bases, with 19 bases left in between. The CDR3 extends over 14 amino acids. The CDR3 region is CASSPDIGTDGYTF. The DNA of the CDR3 is TGTGCCAGCTCCCCAGATATTGGAACGGATGGCTACACCTTC. The entire variable domain, with the rest obtained from reference TRBV9 and TRBJ1-2, is as follows: DSGVTQTPKHLITATGQRVTLRCSPRSGDLSVYWYQQSLDQGLQFLIQYYNGEERAKGNILERFSAQQFPDLHSELNLSSLELGDSALYFCASSPDIGTDGYTFGSGTRLTVV.

The chain combines TRBV7-6 with TRBJ2-7; TRBD2 agrees at 11 bases. V lost 1 base, J lost 5 bases, and 13 bases stayed unmatched. The CDR3 totals 18 residues. Germline CDR1 is SGHVS and CDR2 is FNYEAQ. DNA for the CDR3: TGTGCCAGCAGCTTAGTCCACCCAGTAGCGGGGGGGCCCCACGAGCAGTACTTC. Its translation: CASSLVHPVAGGPHEQYF. The complete variable domain, with remaining parts taken from reference TRBV7-6 and TRBJ2-7, reads GAGVSQSPRYKVTKRGQDVALRCDPISGHVSLYWYRQALGQGPEFLTYFNYEAQQDKSGLPNDRFSAERPEGSISTLTIQRTEQRDSAMYRCASSLVHPVAGGPHEQYFGPGTRLTVT.

Concerning this clonotype itself: It is likely a read error, because the conserved phenylalanine at the end of the CDR3 is missing. This chain links TRBV13 with TRBJ1-1; TRBD1 aligns across 8 bases. V trimming: 6 bases; J trimming: 0 bases; junction bases outside the gene matches: 12. CDR3 length equals 17 residues. The V gene's germline CDR1 is PRHDT and CDR2 FYEKMQ (reference sequence). CDR3 sequence: CASSSRELQGVNTEAFS. CDR3 sequence (DNA): TGTGCCAGCAGTTCAAGGGAGTTACAGGGGGTGAACACTGAAGCTTTCTCT.

This clonotype has at least ten counts. The gene calls are TRBV2 and TRBJ1-1, with 9 bases aligning to TRBD1. From germline, CDR1 is SNHLY and CDR2 FYNNEI. There are 16 residues in the CDR3. With V trimmed by 1 base and J by 11 bases, 14 bases remained unmatched. The CDR3 here is CASSEDLPTGGMSAFF. CDR3 in DNA: TGTGCCAGCAGTGAAGACCTACCCACAGGGGGCATGTCGGCTTTCTTT.

The V call is TRBV5-1, the J call TRBJ2-5; TRBD1 aligns across 9 bases. This CDR3 is built from 13 residues. V lost 7 bases and J lost 4; bases outside the gene matches: 5. Looked up from germline, CDR1 is SGHRS and CDR2 is YFSETQ. CDR3 residues: CASGQGPGETQYF. Written as DNA, the CDR3 is TGCGCCAGCGGACAGGGGCCCGGAGAGACCCAGTACTTC.

This clonotype showed up many times. This sequence joins TRBV7-2 and TRBJ1-1, with D tentatively TRBD1 (5 bases). Germline V gene sequence: CDR1 SGHTA, CDR2 FQGNSA. V shed 5 bases and J shed 8 bases, with 9 bases lying between them. The CDR3 covers 11 residues. CDR3 nucleotide sequence: TGTGCCAGCAGCCGGGACGGCGAAGCTTTCTTT. Its protein is CASSRDGEAFF.

The gene calls are TRBV30 and TRBJ2-3, with TRBD2 matching over 7 bases. The CDR3 consists of 14 residues. Germline CDR1 and CDR2: GTSNPN and SVGIG (reference sequence). Germline trimming cut 2 bases from V and 1 base from J; bases unmatched to any gene: 3. The CDR3 DNA is TGTGCCTGGAGTACCCGGGGGGGCACAGATACGCAGTATTTT. Amino acids: CAWSTRGGTDTQYF.

CDR3 nucleotides: TGTGCCAGCACCTACGGAGGGGGACGGGGAATCTACGAGCAGTACTTC. Encoded protein: CASTYGGGRGIYEQYF. This chain links TRBV28 with TRBJ2-7; tentatively, D is TRBD1 or TRBD2 (6 bases each). V dropped 7 bases and J dropped 3 bases, with 22 bases sitting between them. This CDR3 is built from 16 residues. CDR1 and CDR2 from the germline V gene are MDHEN and SYDVKM.

The chain joins TRBV4-1 to TRBJ1-2; no definite D call. V lost 1 base and J lost 1, with 10 bases in between. The CDR3 consists of 15 residues. Germline CDR1 MGHRA, CDR2 YSYEKL. The CDR3 region has the DNA TGCGCCAGCAGCCAAGGGTTGGGAAATAACTATGGCTACACCTTC. It is translated as CASSQGLGNNYGYTF.